This TCR beta chain originates from a study of blood T cell repertoires in COVID-19 (dated by TCRdb to 2018 to 2020). A note on the overall study: Collaborator samples came from the United States, Italy and Spain and covered acute and convalescent phases of COVID-19. The repertoires were made available in a free public database intended to serve as a resource for research on the immune response to SARS-CoV-2. Samples came from the ongoing ImmuneRACE study (first 160 participants) plus 1,254 subjects from 6 global collaborators. The dataset comprised deeply sampled blood TCRbeta repertoires from subjects exposed to, actively infected with, or recovered from COVID-19. HLA class I and class II types, where available, came from metadata supplied by the sample provider rather than from assay-based typing. Nearly every sample came with metadata listing a de-identified subject ID, COVID-19 status, age in years and sex. The material from the prospective study consisted of cDNA or gDNA derived from T cells, B-cell-depleted T cells, or PBMCs.

Collaborating institutions collected whole blood in K2EDTA tubes following their own protocols. For TCRbeta analysis, collaborators shipped samples in one of three forms: frozen whole blood, isolated PBMCs, or DNA extracted from either of those sample types. This clone was seen more than once but under ten times. Its antigen has not been determined. Per-base quality was not reported, and no clone a single base away is much larger than it. TCRbeta CDR3 regions were amplified from genomic DNA by means of the immunoSEQ Assay, a bias-controlled multiplex PCR. From the authors' description of their analysis: Nucleated cell counts per sample were estimated from amplification of reference gene primers within the assay. Sequence reads were collapsed and filtered to measure the absolute abundance of every unique TCRbeta CDR3 rearrangement. For each sample, productive Simpson clonality was calculated by taking the square root of Simpson's diversity index across productive rearrangements. Held by TCRdb, this immuneACCESS table contains in-frame sequences only and omits some clones. Under half of the omission traces to an unresolved V gene where checked; the cause of the rest is unknown. That table is the source of V, J and clone size, and D and trimming were worked out from the DNA. This sample is represented by just over 60,000 clones; over 75% of them were singletons. Roughly 20% of the sample is taken by the ten largest.

The CDR3 holds 15 amino acids from the cysteine to the phenylalanine. Only the CDR3 part of the read is kept: 45 bases, read in frame from the first base. V lost 0 bases and J lost 5 bases; the stretch between them is 13 bases long. Via the germline V gene, CDR1 is SGHDN and CDR2 FVKESK. The study at large found these results: Clinical and demographic metadata were provided uncurated, with the amount varying by source and participant.

This sequence uses TRBV14 and TRBJ1-1; the D gene cannot be named for sure. This sequence originates from a man aged 60-69 years with acute or convalescent COVID-19. Sequenced input: peripheral blood. The CDR3 corresponds to CASSQERVKVTEAFF. The DNA reads as follows: TGTGCCAGCAGCCAAGAACGGGTCAAGGTAACTGAAGCTTTCTTT.